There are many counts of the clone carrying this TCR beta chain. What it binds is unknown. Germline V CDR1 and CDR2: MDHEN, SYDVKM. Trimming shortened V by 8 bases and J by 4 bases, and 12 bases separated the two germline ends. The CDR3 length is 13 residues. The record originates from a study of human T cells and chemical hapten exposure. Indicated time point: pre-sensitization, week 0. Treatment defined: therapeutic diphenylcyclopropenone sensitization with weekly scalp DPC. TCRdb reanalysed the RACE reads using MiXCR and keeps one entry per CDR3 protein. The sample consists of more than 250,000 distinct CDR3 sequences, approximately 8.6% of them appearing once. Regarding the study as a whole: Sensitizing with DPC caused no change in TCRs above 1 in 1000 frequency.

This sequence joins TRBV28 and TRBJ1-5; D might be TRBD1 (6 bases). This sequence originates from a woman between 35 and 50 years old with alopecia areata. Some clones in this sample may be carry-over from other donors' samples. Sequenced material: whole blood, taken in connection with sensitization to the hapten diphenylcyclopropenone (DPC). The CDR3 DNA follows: TGTGCCAGCGGACGGGGGCTAAATCAGCCCCAGCATTTT. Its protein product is CASGRGLNQPQHF.